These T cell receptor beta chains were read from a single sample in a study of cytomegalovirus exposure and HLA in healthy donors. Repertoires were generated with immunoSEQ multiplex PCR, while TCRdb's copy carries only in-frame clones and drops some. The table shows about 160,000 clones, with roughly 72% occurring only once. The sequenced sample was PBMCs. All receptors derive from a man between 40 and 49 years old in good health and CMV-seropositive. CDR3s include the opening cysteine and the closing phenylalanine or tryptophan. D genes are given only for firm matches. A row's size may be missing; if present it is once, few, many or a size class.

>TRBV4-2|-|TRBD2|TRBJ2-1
CASSSRGSGGFSYNEQFF
TGTGCCAGCAGCTCCCGAGGTAGCGGGGGGTTCTCCTACAATGAGCAGTTCTTC
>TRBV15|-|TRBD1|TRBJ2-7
CATSARTGGAVDEQYF
TGTGCCACCAGCGCCCGGACAGGGGGCGCCGTTGACGAGCAGTACTTC
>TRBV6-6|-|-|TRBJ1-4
CASTPRGGWDEKLFF
TGTGCCAGCACCCCTAGGGGGGGATGGGATGAAAAACTGTTTTTT
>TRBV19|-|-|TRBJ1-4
CASSNAAREEKLFF
TGTGCCAGTAGTAACGCAGCCCGGGAGGAAAAACTGTTTTTT
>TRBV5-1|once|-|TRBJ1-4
CASSLGTGPSGEKLFF
TGCGCCAGCAGCTTGGGAACAGGGCCCTCTGGTGAAAAACTGTTTTTT
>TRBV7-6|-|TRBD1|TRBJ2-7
CASSLDRGPLLYEQYF
TGTGCCAGCAGCCTCGACAGGGGGCCCCTCCTTTACGAGCAGTACTTC
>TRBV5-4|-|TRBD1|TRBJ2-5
CASSLTGGNGEAQYF
TGTGCCAGCTCACTGACAGGGGGCAACGGGGAGGCCCAGTACTTC
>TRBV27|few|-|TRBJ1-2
CASSLQGNPHGYTF
TGTGCCAGCAGTTTACAGGGGAACCCCCATGGCTACACCTTC
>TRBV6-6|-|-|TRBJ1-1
CASRQSTEAFF
TGTGCCAGCAGACAATCTACTGAAGCTTTCTTT
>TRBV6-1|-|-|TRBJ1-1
CASSEPSVNTEAFF
TGTGCCAGCAGTGAACCCAGCGTGAACACTGAAGCTTTCTTT
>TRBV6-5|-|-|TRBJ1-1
CASSPPPRGNTEAFF
TGTGCCAGCAGTCCCCCCCCTAGGGGGAACACTGAAGCTTTCTTT
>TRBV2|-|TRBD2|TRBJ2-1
CASRPGLAGFDEQFF
TGTGCCAGCAGGCCGGGACTAGCGGGGTTCGATGAGCAGTTCTTC